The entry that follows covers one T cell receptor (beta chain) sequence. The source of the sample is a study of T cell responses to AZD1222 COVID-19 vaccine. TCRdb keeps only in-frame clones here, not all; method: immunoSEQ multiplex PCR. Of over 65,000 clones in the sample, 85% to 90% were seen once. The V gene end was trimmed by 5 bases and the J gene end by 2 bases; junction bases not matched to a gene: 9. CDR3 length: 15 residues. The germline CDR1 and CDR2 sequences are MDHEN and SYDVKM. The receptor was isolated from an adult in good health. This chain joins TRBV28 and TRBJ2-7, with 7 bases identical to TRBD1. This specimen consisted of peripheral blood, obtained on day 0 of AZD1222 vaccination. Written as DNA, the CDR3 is TGTGCCAGCAGTCCCACCCGGGACAGAGCCTACGAGCAGTACTTC. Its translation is CASSPTRDRAYEQYF.